The 2 T cell receptor beta chains listed next were all sequenced from one sample in a study of T cell changes during pregnancy in multiple sclerosis. Some clones are missing from TCRdb's copy, which holds only in-frame ones; the method was immunoSEQ multiplex PCR. The sample records around 21,000 clones, roughly 90% being singletons. Sample: CD8+ T cells from peripheral blood mononuclear cells, taken in the third trimester of pregnancy. These TCRs come from a female donor in good health, enrolled as a control in a pregnancy study.

The rearrangement joins TRBV5-4 to TRBJ2-1; TRBD2 matches at 9 bases. The CDR3 runs to 18 residues. Germline loops: CDR1 SGHNT, CDR2 YYREEE (reference sequence). The ends lost 8 bases at V and 4 bases at J; junction bases unmatched: 19. Written as DNA, the CDR3 is TGTGCCAGTCCCGGCGCCGGGGGTGTAGCGGGAGATTACAATGAGCAGTTCTTC. Its protein is CASPGAGGVAGDYNEQFF.

This sequence joins TRBV29-1 and TRBJ2-1, with 8 bases fitting TRBD1. V lost 7 bases and J lost 4; bases outside the gene matches: 6. Germline CDR1 is SQVTM and CDR2 is ANQGSEA. This CDR3 is 13 amino acids long. The chain's CDR3 is CSATGTGYNEQFF. CDR3 in DNA: TGCAGCGCTACCGGGACAGGATACAATGAGCAGTTCTTC.